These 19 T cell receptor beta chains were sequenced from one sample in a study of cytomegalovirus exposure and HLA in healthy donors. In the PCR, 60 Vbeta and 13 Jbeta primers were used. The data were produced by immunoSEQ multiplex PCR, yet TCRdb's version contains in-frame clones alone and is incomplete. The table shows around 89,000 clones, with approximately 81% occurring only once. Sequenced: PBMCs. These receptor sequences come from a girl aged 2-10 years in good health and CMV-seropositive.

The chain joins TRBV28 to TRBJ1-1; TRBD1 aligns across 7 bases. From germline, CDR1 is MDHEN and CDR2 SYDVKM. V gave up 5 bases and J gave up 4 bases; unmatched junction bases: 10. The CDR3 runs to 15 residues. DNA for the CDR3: TGTGCCAGCAGTCCGTTCGACAGGGTGGGCACTGAAGCTTTCTTT. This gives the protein CASSPFDRVGTEAFF. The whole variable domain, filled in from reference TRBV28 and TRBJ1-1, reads DVKVTQSSRYLVKRTGEKVFLECVQDMDHENMFWYRQDPGLGLRLIYFSYDVKMKEKGDIPEGYSVSREKKERFSLILESASTNQTSMYLCASSPFDRVGTEAFFGQGTRLTVV.

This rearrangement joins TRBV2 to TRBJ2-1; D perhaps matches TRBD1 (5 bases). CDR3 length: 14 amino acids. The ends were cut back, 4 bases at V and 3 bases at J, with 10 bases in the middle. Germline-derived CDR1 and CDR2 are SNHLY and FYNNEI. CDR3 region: CASSVVDSYNEQFF. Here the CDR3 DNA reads TGTGCCAGCAGTGTTGTAGACAGCTACAATGAGCAGTTCTTC.

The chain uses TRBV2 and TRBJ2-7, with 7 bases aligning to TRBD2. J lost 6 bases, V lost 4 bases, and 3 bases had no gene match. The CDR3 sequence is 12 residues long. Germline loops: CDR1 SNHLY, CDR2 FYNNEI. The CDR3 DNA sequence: TGTGCCAGCAGTGGGGGAGGGAGCGAGCAGTACTTC. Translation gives CASSGGGSEQYF.

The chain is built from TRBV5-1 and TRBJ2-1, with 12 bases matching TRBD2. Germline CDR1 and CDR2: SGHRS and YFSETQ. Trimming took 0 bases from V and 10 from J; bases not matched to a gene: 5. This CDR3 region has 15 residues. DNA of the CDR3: TGCGCCAGCAGCTTGGGACTAGCGGGAGTACAAGAGCAGTTCTTC. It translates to CASSLGLAGVQEQFF.

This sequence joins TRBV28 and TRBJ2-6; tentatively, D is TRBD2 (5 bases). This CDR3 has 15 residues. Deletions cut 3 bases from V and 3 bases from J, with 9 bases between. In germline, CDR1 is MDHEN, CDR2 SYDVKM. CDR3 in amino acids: CASSFPGLGANVLTF. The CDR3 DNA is TGTGCCAGCAGTTTTCCTGGACTTGGGGCCAACGTCCTGACTTTC.

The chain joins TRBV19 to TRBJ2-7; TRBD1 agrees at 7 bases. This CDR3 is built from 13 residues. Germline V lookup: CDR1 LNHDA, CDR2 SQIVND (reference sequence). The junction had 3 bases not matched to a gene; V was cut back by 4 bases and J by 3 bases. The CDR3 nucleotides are TGTGCCAGTAGTAAGGGACAGAGCTACGAGCAGTACTTC. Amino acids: CASSKGQSYEQYF.

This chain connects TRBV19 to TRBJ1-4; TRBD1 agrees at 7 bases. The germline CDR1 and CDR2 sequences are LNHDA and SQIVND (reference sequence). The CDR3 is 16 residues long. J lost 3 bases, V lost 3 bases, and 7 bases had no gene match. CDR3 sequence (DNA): TGTGCCAGTAGTATGACAGGGAATGGGGCTAATGAAAAACTGTTTTTT. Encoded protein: CASSMTGNGANEKLFF.

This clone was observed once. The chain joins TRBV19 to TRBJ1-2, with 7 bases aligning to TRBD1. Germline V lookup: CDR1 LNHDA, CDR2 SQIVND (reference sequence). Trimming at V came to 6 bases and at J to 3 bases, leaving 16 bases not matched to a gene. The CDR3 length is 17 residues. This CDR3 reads CASSDRGTAIPHYGYTF. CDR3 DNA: TGTGCCAGTAGCGATCGGGGGACAGCGATTCCGCACTATGGCTACACCTTC.

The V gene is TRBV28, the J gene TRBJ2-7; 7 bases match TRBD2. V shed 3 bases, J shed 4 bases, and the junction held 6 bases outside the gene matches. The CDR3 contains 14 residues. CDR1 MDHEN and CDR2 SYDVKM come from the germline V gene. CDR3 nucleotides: TGTGCCAGCAGTTTCGCGGGAGAGGGGTACGAGCAGTACTTC. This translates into CASSFAGEGYEQYF.

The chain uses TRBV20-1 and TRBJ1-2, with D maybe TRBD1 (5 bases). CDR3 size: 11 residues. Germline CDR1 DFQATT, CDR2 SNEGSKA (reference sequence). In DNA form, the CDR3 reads TGCACCCCAGGGCCCGTCTATGGCTACACCTTC. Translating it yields CTPGPVYGYTF.

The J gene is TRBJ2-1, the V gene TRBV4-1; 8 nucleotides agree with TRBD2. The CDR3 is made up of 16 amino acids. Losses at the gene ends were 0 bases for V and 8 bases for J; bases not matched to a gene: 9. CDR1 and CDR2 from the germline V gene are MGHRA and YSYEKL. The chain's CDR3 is CASSQEKRGTPHEQFF. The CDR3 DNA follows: TGCGCCAGCAGCCAAGAAAAGCGGGGGACCCCCCATGAGCAGTTCTTC.

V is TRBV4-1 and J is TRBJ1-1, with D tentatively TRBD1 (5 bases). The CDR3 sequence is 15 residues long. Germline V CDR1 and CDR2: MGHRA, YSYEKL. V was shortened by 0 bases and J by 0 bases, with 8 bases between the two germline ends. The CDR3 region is CASSQDGGMNTEAFF. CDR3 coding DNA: TGCGCCAGCAGCCAAGATGGGGGGATGAACACTGAAGCTTTCTTT.

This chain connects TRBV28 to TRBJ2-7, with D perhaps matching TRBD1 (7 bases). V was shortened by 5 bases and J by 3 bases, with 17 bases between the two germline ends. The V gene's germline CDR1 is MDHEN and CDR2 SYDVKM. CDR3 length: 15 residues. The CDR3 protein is CASSLRRGHIYEQYF. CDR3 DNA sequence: TGTGCCAGCAGTCTCCGGAGGGGGCATATCTACGAGCAGTACTTC.

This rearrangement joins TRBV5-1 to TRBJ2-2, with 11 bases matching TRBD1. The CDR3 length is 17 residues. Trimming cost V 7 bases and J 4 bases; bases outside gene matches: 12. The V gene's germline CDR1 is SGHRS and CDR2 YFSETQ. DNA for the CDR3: TGCGCCAGCCGCTCCCTACGGACAGGGGGCATCACCGGGGAGCTGTTTTTT. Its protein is CASRSLRTGGITGELFF. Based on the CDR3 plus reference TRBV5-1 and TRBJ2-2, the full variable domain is KAGVTQTPRYLIKTRGQQVTLSCSPISGHRSVSWYQQTPGQGLQFLFEYFSETQRNKGNFPGRFSGRQFSNSRSEMNVSTLELGDSALYLCASRSLRTGGITGELFFGEGSRLTVL.

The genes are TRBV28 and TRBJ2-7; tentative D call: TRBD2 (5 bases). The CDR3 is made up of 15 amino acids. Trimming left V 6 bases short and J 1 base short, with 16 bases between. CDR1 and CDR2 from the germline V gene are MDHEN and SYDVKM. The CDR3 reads CASSTPGSKSYEQYF. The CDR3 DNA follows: TGTGCCAGCAGCACTCCGGGGAGTAAGTCCTACGAGCAGTACTTC.

CDR3 bases: TGCAGCGCCGGCGCGGGCCCCGAGACCCAGTACTTC. It yields the protein CSAGAGPETQYF. J is TRBJ2-5 and V is TRBV29-1; tentatively, D is TRBD2 (5 bases). Germline loops: CDR1 SQVTM, CDR2 ANQGSEA. The CDR3 runs to 12 residues. Trimming took 7 bases from V and 5 from J, leaving 14 bases between them.

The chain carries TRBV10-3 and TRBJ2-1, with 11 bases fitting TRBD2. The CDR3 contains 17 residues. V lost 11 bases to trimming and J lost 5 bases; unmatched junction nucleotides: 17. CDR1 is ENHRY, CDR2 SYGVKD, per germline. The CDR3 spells CASAGTSGRRSDNEQFF. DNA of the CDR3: TGTGCCTCGGCTGGCACTAGCGGGAGACGAAGCGACAATGAGCAGTTCTTC.

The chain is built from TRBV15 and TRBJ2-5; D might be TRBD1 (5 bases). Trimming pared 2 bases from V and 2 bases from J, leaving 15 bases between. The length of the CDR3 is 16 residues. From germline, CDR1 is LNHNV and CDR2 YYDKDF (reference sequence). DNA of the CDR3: TGTGCCACCAGCAGACGCCGTTGGACACCGCAAGAGACCCAGTACTTC. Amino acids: CATSRRRWTPQETQYF.

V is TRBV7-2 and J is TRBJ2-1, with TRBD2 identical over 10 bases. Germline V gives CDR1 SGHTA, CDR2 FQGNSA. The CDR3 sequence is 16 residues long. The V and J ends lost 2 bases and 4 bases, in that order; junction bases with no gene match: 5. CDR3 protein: CASSLLSGRGYNEQFF. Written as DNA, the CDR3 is TGTGCCAGCAGCTTACTGAGCGGGAGGGGTTACAATGAGCAGTTCTTC.